These T cell receptor beta chains were read from a single sample in a study of OX40 agonist ivuxolimab in advanced cancers. Profiling relied on immunoSEQ multiplex PCR, and the TCRdb table lists in-frame clones only, not all of them. The repertoire holds 55,000 to 65,000 clones, 82% seen once, with under 0.65% in the top ten. Sequenced material: CD4+ or CD8+ T cells sorted from blood, taken in a trial of the OX40 agonist ivuxolimab. The receptors originated from an adult with an advanced solid tumor such as melanoma, head and neck, liver or kidney cancer. The CDR3 runs from the conserved cysteine through the conserved F or W. The D gene is left open where the match is weak. For some rows the clone size is stated as once, few or many, or as a class when expanded; others skip it.

V gene	clone size	J gene	D gene	CDR3 protein	CDR3 DNA
TRBV15	few	TRBJ2-1	TRBD2	CATSRGSGTANEQFF	TGTGCCACCAGCAGAGGTAGCGGGACGGCCAATGAGCAGTTCTTC
TRBV11-2	once	TRBJ2-1	TRBD2	CASSTIWTSGTNEQFF	TGTGCCAGCAGCACCATTTGGACTAGCGGGACTAATGAGCAGTTCTTC
TRBV4-2	few	TRBJ1-5	NA	CASSQTGNPSNQPQHF	TGTGCCAGCAGCCAAACAGGGAACCCAAGCAATCAGCCCCAGCATTTT
TRBV5-1	NA	TRBJ2-2	NA	CASSGARGANTGELFF	TGCGCCAGCAGCGGCGCTAGGGGGGCGAACACCGGGGAGCTGTTTTTT
TRBV7-9	NA	TRBJ2-3	TRBD1	CASSNRQGATDTQYF	TGTGCCAGCAGCAACCGACAGGGGGCAACAGATACGCAGTATTTT
TRBV11-2	once	TRBJ2-5	NA	CASSLGYRQTLQETQYF	TGTGCCAGCAGCTTAGGATACCGACAGACCTTACAAGAGACCCAGTACTTC
TRBV7-2	NA	TRBJ2-5	NA	CASSLGQQETQYF	TGTGCCAGCAGCTTAGGGCAGCAAGAGACCCAGTACTTC
TRBV18	few	TRBJ2-1	NA	CASSPPLSADEQFF	TGTGCCAGCTCACCACCCCTTAGCGCGGATGAGCAGTTCTTC
TRBV5-6	NA	TRBJ2-1	TRBD2	CASSRGIVRAGPYNEQFF	TGTGCCAGCAGCCGTGGAATTGTGCGAGCGGGGCCCTACAATGAGCAGTTCTTC
TRBV15	NA	TRBJ2-7	NA	CATSRDLSRTYEQYF	TGTGCCACCAGCAGAGATCTAAGTAGGACCTACGAGCAGTACTTC
TRBV5-4	NA	TRBJ1-2	NA	CASTLRGGFIYGYTF	TGTGCCAGCACCCTGCGGGGGGGCTTTATCTATGGCTACACCTTC
TRBV7-2	NA	TRBJ1-3	NA	CASSAGRGDTIYF	TGTGCCAGCAGCGCGGGCAGGGGAGACACCATATATTTT
TRBV4-3	NA	TRBJ2-7	TRBD2	CASRQLAGYEQYF	TGCGCCAGCAGACAACTAGCGGGATACGAGCAGTACTTC
TRBV28	NA	TRBJ2-7	NA	CASRTSYEQYF	TGTGCCAGCAGGACTTCCTACGAGCAGTACTTC
TRBV6-1	NA	TRBJ1-5	NA	CASSEVWSEGNQPQHF	TGTGCCAGCAGTGAAGTTTGGTCGGAAGGCAATCAGCCCCAGCATTTT
TRBV7-8	NA	TRBJ1-4	TRBD1	CASSPPGQGFRRQKLFF	TGTGCCAGCAGCCCCCCGGGACAGGGATTTAGAAGGCAAAAACTGTTTTTT
TRBV9	NA	TRBJ1-2	NA	CASTASGVHGYTF	TGTGCCAGCACCGCCTCTGGTGTACATGGCTACACCTTC
TRBV5-1	NA	TRBJ2-3	TRBD2	CASSQRTSGSLNTQYF	TGCGCCAGCAGCCAAAGGACTAGCGGGAGTCTTAATACGCAGTATTTT
TRBV11-1	NA	TRBJ2-6	NA	CASSYPGVHSGANVLTF	TGTGCCAGCAGCTATCCGGGGGTTCACTCTGGGGCCAACGTCCTGACTTTC
TRBV4-2	NA	TRBJ2-7	TRBD1	CASSETTRGRSYEQYF	TGTGCCAGCAGCGAGACTACGAGGGGGCGATCCTACGAGCAGTACTTC
TRBV5-6	NA	TRBJ2-7	NA	CASSATPYEQYF	TGTGCCAGCAGCGCGACTCCCTACGAGCAGTACTTC
TRBV9	medium-sized	TRBJ1-1	NA	CASSVAPLNTEAFF	TGTGCCAGCAGCGTAGCTCCGTTGAACACTGAAGCTTTCTTT
TRBV28	few	TRBJ1-5	NA	CASSAGGQPQHF	TGTGCCAGCAGTGCGGGGGGACAGCCCCAGCATTTT
TRBV5-1	NA	TRBJ1-2	NA	CASSFTGLLDYGYTF	TGCGCCAGCAGCTTTACGGGGTTATTAGACTATGGCTACACCTTC
TRBV6-1	once	TRBJ2-7	TRBD2	CASSDGGRALEQYF	TGTGCCAGCAGTGACGGCGGGAGGGCCCTCGAGCAGTACTTC